This TCR beta chain was retrieved from a study of OX40 agonist ivuxolimab in advanced cancers. Study-level findings and limits: The study found among the lowest clonal expansion in partial responders at 0.1-3.0 mg/kg.

Using immunoSEQ multiplex PCR, the repertoire was profiled, and TCRdb retains in-frame clones only, with some absent. Of about 14,000 clones listed, around four fifths are singletons. This clone occurred once. Its specificity is unknown. Germline V gives CDR1 SGHRS, CDR2 YFSETQ. V was clipped by 2 bases and J by 0 bases; unmatched bases: 2. The CDR3 is 14 residues long. The sequencing here drew on CD4+ or CD8+ T cells sorted from blood, taken in a trial of the OX40 agonist ivuxolimab. The rearrangement joins TRBV5-1 to TRBJ2-7; 7 bases are a match to TRBD1. This sequence originates from an adult with an advanced solid tumor such as melanoma, head and neck, liver or kidney cancer. CDR3 in DNA: TGCGCCAGCAGCTTCCCAGGGGGCTCCTACGAGCAGTACTTC. Amino acids: CASSFPGGSYEQYF.